This TCR beta chain was captured in a study of T-cell reconstitution after alpha-beta-depleted transplantation in children. Comments on this clonotype: Its specificity is not known.

Trimming took 3 bases from V and 5 from J, leaving 7 bases between them. The germline V gene has CDR1 SNHLY and CDR2 FYNNEI. The CDR3 runs to 12 residues. During its preparation, the TCRbeta library received unique molecular identifiers. Using its own MiXCR run on the PCR reads, TCRdb lists one record per CDR3 protein. This sample yields some 840,000 distinct CDR3 sequences, of which roughly 16% are seen a single time; approximately 4.5% belongs to the top ten. Whole-study results and caveats: Some patients showed high day-60 TCRbeta diversity, which derived from surviving recipient T cells and thymic progenitors. Counts and diversity of T cells one year after transplant came mostly from newly produced T cells. Alpha-beta T cells present about two months after transplant were reported to originate from several hundred expanded graft clones.

This TCR came from a male patient under 18 who had a stem cell transplant for acute lymphoblastic leukemia, so the T cells may come from the graft donor. V is TRBV2 and J is TRBJ1-1; D uncertain. Sequenced here: PBMCs, mostly from graft donor cells, sampled 360 days after TCRalphabeta/CD19-depleted stem cell transplant. As DNA, the CDR3 is TGTGCCAGCAGTGAGTCGGAGACTGAAGCTTTCTTT. This translates into CASSESETEAFF.